A single sample is the source of the 14 T cell receptor beta chains below, sequenced in a study of cytomegalovirus exposure and HLA in healthy donors. PCR used 60 Vbeta primers and 13 Jbeta primers. Some clones are missing from TCRdb's copy, which holds only in-frame ones; the method was immunoSEQ multiplex PCR. Here the sample spans over 100,000 clones, 85% to 90% being singletons. Sequencing was performed on PBMCs. The source is a woman aged 25-40 years in good health and CMV-seronegative.

The V call is TRBV9, the J call TRBJ2-2; possibly TRBD1 for D (6 bases). The V and J ends lost 0 bases and 5 bases respectively, with 8 bases between them. Germline V gene lookup returns CDR1 SGDLS and CDR2 YYNGEE. The CDR3 has 14 amino acids. CDR3 nucleotides: TGTGCCAGCAGCGTAGTGGGGGCTACCGGGGAGCTGTTTTTT. Translation gives CASSVVGATGELFF.

The gene calls are TRBV28 and TRBJ2-3, with TRBD2 matching 8 bases. CDR1 is MDHEN, CDR2 SYDVKM, per germline. This CDR3 comprises 15 residues. The V gene end was trimmed by 8 bases and the J gene end by 7 bases; junction bases not matched to a gene: 14. CDR3 residues: CASGRGAGGFYTQYF. The DNA of the CDR3 is TGTGCCAGCGGACGGGGGGCGGGAGGATTTTATACGCAGTATTTT.

J is TRBJ1-2 and V is TRBV28; 7 nucleotides align to TRBD1. V dropped 8 bases and J dropped 3; count of bases not matched to a gene: 6. The CDR3 runs to 13 residues. Germline V lookup: CDR1 MDHEN, CDR2 SYDVKM. For the CDR3, the DNA is TGTGCCAGCGAGGGGGCGCAGTACTATGGCTACACCTTC. Residues: CASEGAQYYGYTF.

The chain couples TRBV29-1 to TRBJ1-1; TRBD1 is a possible D gene (6 bases). The CDR3 loop spans 14 amino acids. V gave up 3 bases and J gave up 4 bases, with 15 bases separating them. Germline CDR1 is SQVTM and CDR2 is ANQGSEA. In nucleotides, the CDR3 is TGCAGCGTTGACGACAGGTCATTGGGCACTGAAGCTTTCTTT. Amino acids: CSVDDRSLGTEAFF.

The chain carries TRBV4-3 and TRBJ2-5; tentatively, D is TRBD2 (5 bases). Judging by the DNA end, TRBJ2-7 fits better; the J call may be wrong. The germline gives CDR1 LGHNA, CDR2 YSLEER. This CDR3 is built from 15 residues. For the CDR3, the DNA is TGCGCCAGCAGCCAAGAGATAGCGCCTACTTACGAGCAGTACTTC. This codes for CASSQEIAPTYEQYF.

The V call is TRBV18, the J call TRBJ1-1, with a possible D match to TRBD1 (5 bases). This CDR3 has 13 residues. Trimming left V 8 bases short and J 1 base short, with 11 bases between. In germline, CDR1 is KGHSH, CDR2 LQKENI. CDR3 in DNA: TGTGCCAGCGGATCGACAGAGAACACTGAAGCTTTCTTT. Protein: CASGSTENTEAFF. Full variable domain (outside the CDR3, taken from reference TRBV18 and TRBJ1-1): NAGVMQNPRHLVRRRGQEARLRCSPMKGHSHVYWYRQLPEEGLKFMVYLQKENIIDESGMPKERFSAEFPKEGPSILRIQQVVRGDSAAYFCASGSTENTEAFFGQGTRLTVV.

This clone was found once. The chain is built from TRBV7-7 and TRBJ2-5, with 8 bases lining up with TRBD2. In germline, CDR1 is SSHAT, CDR2 FNYEAQ (reference sequence). Trimming took 2 bases from V and 4 from J; bases not matched to a gene: 6. This CDR3 is built from 15 residues. CDR3 sequence reads: CASSLYGGARETQYF. In DNA, the CDR3 is TGTGCCAGCAGCTTATACGGGGGGGCGAGAGAGACCCAGTACTTC.

The chain carries TRBV12-5 and TRBJ2-1, with D possibly being TRBD2 (5 bases). The germline V and J ends were trimmed by 6 bases and 2 bases, with 14 bases remaining between them. Germline V gives CDR1 LGHNT, CDR2 FRNRAP. CDR3 size: 15 residues. CDR3 residues: CASGGGSGPYNEQFF. The DNA of the CDR3 is TGTGCTAGTGGCGGTGGAAGCGGACCCTACAATGAGCAGTTCTTC.

This clone was counted once. This rearrangement joins TRBV28 to TRBJ2-7; D is perhaps TRBD1 (5 bases). The CDR3 length is 16 residues. V was clipped by 1 base and J by 1 base, with 14 bases between them. From germline, CDR1 is MDHEN and CDR2 SYDVKM. This CDR3 is CASSLSLGVVSYEQYF. The DNA for the CDR3 is TGTGCCAGCAGTTTATCCTTAGGGGTTGTATCCTACGAGCAGTACTTC.

The chain links TRBV21-1 to TRBJ1-5; no DNA check was done on the table's D call, TRBD1. TRBV21-1 is deemed a pseudogene. This CDR3 spans 15 amino acids. CDR3 region: CASSRRDRSHQPQHF. CDR3 nucleotide sequence: TGTGCCAGCAGCAGGAGGGACAGGTCCCATCAGCCCCAGCATTTT.

In its sample, this clone was seen a few times. The genes are TRBV6-6 and TRBJ2-7, with 9 bases identical to TRBD2. Trimming at V came to 0 bases and at J to 7 bases, leaving 7 bases not matched to a gene. CDR1 MNHNY and CDR2 SVGAGI come from the germline V gene (reference sequence). The CDR3 covers 15 residues. CDR3 protein: CASSYSGGRAGEQYF. The CDR3 region has the DNA TGTGCCAGCAGTTACTCTGGCGGGAGGGCCGGGGAGCAGTACTTC.

About this clone: One end of the junction does not line up with germline, which may come from a read error. The CDR3 region has the DNA TGTTCCAGCAGAAGAGGACAAACGAACACTGAAGCTTTCTTT. This gives the protein CSSRRGQTNTEAFF. The chain has TRBV7-9 and TRBJ1-1; tentative D call: TRBD1 (5 bases). The CDR3 is 14 amino acids. Germline V gene sequence: CDR1 SEHNR, CDR2 FQNEAQ (reference sequence).

The rearrangement links TRBV4-3 to TRBJ1-1, with 11 nucleotides matching TRBD1. Unmatched junction bases numbered 9, after V lost 0 bases and J lost 12 bases. The CDR3 is 15 amino acids. Germline CDR1 reads LGHNA; CDR2 reads YSLEER. In DNA form, the CDR3 reads TGCGCCAGCAGCCAAGATCTGGGACAGGGGGACACGACTTTCTTT. It encodes CASSQDLGQGDTTFF.

V is TRBV9 and J is TRBJ1-3, with D perhaps matching TRBD1 (5 bases). CDR1 and CDR2 from the germline V gene are SGDLS and YYNGEE. The CDR3 totals 14 residues. V lost 0 bases and J 8 bases, leaving 12 bases between the germline ends. CDR3 in DNA: TGTGCCAGCAGCGTAGAAACAGGTAGAGACACCATATATTTT. This codes for CASSVETGRDTIYF. The full variable domain, rest sourced from reference TRBV9 and TRBJ1-3, is DSGVTQTPKHLITATGQRVTLRCSPRSGDLSVYWYQQSLDQGLQFLIQYYNGEERAKGNILERFSAQQFPDLHSELNLSSLELGDSALYFCASSVETGRDTIYFGEGSWLTVV.